One and the same sample provided the 18 T cell receptor beta chains below, sequenced in a study of regulatory T cells in long-lasting Graves disease. Construction of the TCR beta libraries employed iRepertoire HTBI primers in conjunction with Arm-PCR of CDR3 regions. TCRdb itself ran the multiplex PCR reads through MiXCR, one entry per CDR3 protein. The table lists around 500,000 distinct CDR3 sequences, 15% to 20% of them singletons. As for time point: newly diagnosed GD, antithyroid drugs for less than 3 months. PBMCs provided the RNA from which the TCR library was made. Separately, the same data were catalogued under a study of T cells in Graves' hyperthyroidism and ophthalmopathy.

The sequenced sample was peripheral blood mononuclear cells (PBMCs), obtained at new diagnosis, from a patient treated with antithyroid drugs. The source of these receptors is a woman aged 35-60 years with Graves disease.

Ten or more counts support this clonotype. The chain recombines TRBV3-1 with TRBJ2-1; TRBD2 aligns across 13 bases. The CDR3 runs to 14 residues. The V segment lost 4 bases and the J segment 8 bases; nucleotides outside the gene matches: 2. CDR1 LGHDT and CDR2 YNNKEL come from the germline V gene (reference sequence). The CDR3 loop is CASSRGTSGDEQFF. The DNA of the CDR3 is TGTGCCAGCAGCCGGGGGACTAGCGGGGATGAGCAGTTCTTC.

This clonotype came up a few times. The rearrangement uses TRBV28 and TRBJ2-7; no definite D call. CDR1 is MDHEN and CDR2 is SYDVKM in the germline V gene. Trimming took off 4 bases at V and 10 bases at J, with 14 bases between the two ends. The CDR3 consists of 12 residues. The CDR3 spells CASSSLVVSQYF. CDR3 nucleotides: TGTGCCAGCAGTTCCCTAGTTGTCAGCCAGTACTTC.

This clonotype was seen a few times. Compared with germline, one end of the junction differs, possibly owing to a read error. V is TRBV6-1 and J is TRBJ2-2; 10 positions agree with TRBD2. The CDR3 has 14 residues. The V gene's germline CDR1 is MNHNS and CDR2 SASEGT. The CDR3, as DNA: TGTGCCAGCAGAGAAGCGGGGGGGCCCGGGGAGCTGTTTTTT. Protein sequence: CASREAGGPGELFF.

This clonotype has a count of ten or more. The chain recombines TRBV2 with TRBJ2-3; 14 bases agree with TRBD2. V lost 6 bases to trimming and J lost 4 bases; unmatched junction nucleotides: 9. Germline CDR1 is SNHLY and CDR2 is FYNNEI. The CDR3 loop spans 17 amino acids. Here the CDR3 reads CASSRGLAGGAADTQYF. In nucleotides, the CDR3 is TGTGCCAGCAGCCGTGGACTAGCGGGGGGCGCAGCAGATACGCAGTATTTT.

The chain is built from TRBV18 and TRBJ1-2, with 7 positions matching TRBD1. Losses at the gene ends were 4 bases for V and 5 bases for J; bases not matched to a gene: 10. Germline CDR1 is KGHSH and CDR2 is LQKENI. This CDR3 spans 15 amino acids. CDR3 region: CASSLQQGTVYGYTF. CDR3 nucleotides: TGTGCCAGCTCACTCCAACAGGGGACGGTATATGGCTACACCTTC.

Worth noting for this clonotype: One base away lies a much larger clone, so this may be a sequencing read error. This sequence joins TRBV12-3 or TRBV12-4 and TRBJ1-1; TRBD1 might be the D (6 bases). The CDR3 sequence is 13 residues long. The CDR3, as DNA: TGTCCCAGCAGCAAAACAGGGTACACTGAAGCTTTCTTT. Protein product: CPSSKTGYTEAFF.

This clonotype was counted at least ten times. V is TRBV6-5 and J is TRBJ1-5; D not resolved. With 4 bases removed from V and 5 bases from J, the gap between germline ends came to 6 bases. The CDR3 length is 12 residues. Per the germline V gene, CDR1 is MNHEY and CDR2 is SVGAGI. The CDR3 region has the DNA TGTGCCAGCAGTTCACCTTATCAGCCCCAGCATTTT. Its protein product is CASSSPYQPQHF.

This clonotype was seen repeatedly, ten times or more. The rearrangement joins TRBV7-8 to TRBJ1-6, with 7 bases lining up with TRBD1. The CDR3 loop spans 13 amino acids. J lost 10 bases, V lost 3 bases, and 3 bases had no gene match. Germline CDR1 reads SGHVS; CDR2 reads FQNEAQ. This CDR3 reads CASSFGTESPLHF. CDR3 sequence (DNA): TGTGCCAGCAGCTTTGGGACAGAATCACCCCTCCACTTT.

This clonotype showed up many times. The chain links TRBV5-1 to TRBJ1-1; D might be TRBD1 (6 bases). CDR1 SGHRS and CDR2 YFSETQ come from the germline V gene. Trimming removed 4 bases at V and 1 base at J, with 11 bases between. The CDR3 is 14 amino acids. CDR3 region: CASSQGTPNTEAFF. DNA of the CDR3: TGCGCCAGCAGCCAGGGGACACCGAACACTGAAGCTTTCTTT.

The V gene is TRBV6-2 or TRBV6-3, the J gene TRBJ1-2; D possibly corresponds to TRBD1 (6 bases). Trimming removed 6 bases at V and 2 bases at J, with 10 bases between. The CDR3 runs 13 residues. The V gene's germline CDR1 is MNHEY and CDR2 SVGEGT. The CDR3 region has the DNA TGTGCCAGCAGCGACAGGACCAACTATGGCTACACCTTC. Translated, it gives CASSDRTNYGYTF.

Concerning this clonotype itself: A much larger clone differs by one base, so this may be a read error. This sequence joins TRBV11-2 and TRBJ1-1, with D tentatively TRBD1 (5 bases). Germline CDR1 is SGHAT and CDR2 is FQNNGV. The CDR3 consists of 14 residues. The CDR3, as DNA: TGTGGCAGCAGCTTAGGGGCGGGGGGTACTGAAGCTTTCTTT. It translates to CGSSLGAGGTEAFF.

This clonotype was picked up many times. This chain joins TRBV5-1 and TRBJ2-1, with 9 bases lining up with TRBD2. CDR1 and CDR2 (germline): SGHRS, YFSETQ. This CDR3 comprises 15 residues. V lost 0 bases to trimming and J lost 6 bases; unmatched junction nucleotides: 4. CDR3 protein: CASSLDMRGGNEQFF. In DNA form, the CDR3 reads TGCGCCAGCAGCTTGGATATGCGGGGGGGCAATGAGCAGTTCTTC.

This clonotype was counted a few times. This chain joins TRBV19 and TRBJ1-5; unclear D gene. Trimming left V 3 bases short and J 6 bases short, with 9 bases between. From germline, CDR1 is LNHDA and CDR2 SQIVND (reference sequence). The CDR3 is 13 residues long. CDR3: CASSIDPVQPQHF. The CDR3 coding sequence is TGTGCCAGTAGTATTGATCCGGTTCAGCCCCAGCATTTT.

This clonotype was found many times. The CDR3 reads CASSIQGVGEAFF. The CDR3 region has the DNA TGCGCCAGCAGCATACAGGGCGTCGGTGAAGCTTTCTTT. The chain has TRBV5-1 and TRBJ1-1, with a tentative D call TRBD1 (6 bases). Deletions cut 4 bases from V and 7 bases from J, with 14 bases between. The germline CDR1 and CDR2 sequences are SGHRS and YFSETQ. This CDR3 comprises 13 residues.

This clonotype was seen a handful of times. This rearrangement joins TRBV11-2 to TRBJ2-2; 7 bases are a match to TRBD1. V trimming: 5 bases; J trimming: 4 bases; junction bases outside the gene matches: 4. Per germline, CDR1 SGHAT and CDR2 FQNNGV. The CDR3 has 14 residues. The DNA for the CDR3 is TGTGCCAGCAGCCTACAGGGGACCACCGGGGAGCTGTTTTTT. It translates to CASSLQGTTGELFF.

There are many counts of this clonotype. The chain is built from TRBV7-2 and TRBJ2-1; 7 nucleotides match TRBD1. The CDR3 runs 15 residues. V lost 8 bases to trimming and J lost 6 bases; unmatched junction nucleotides: 13. CDR1 is SGHTA and CDR2 is FQGNSA in the germline V gene. The CDR3 DNA sequence: TGTGCCAGCCCAAGCCGGGACAGTCAATTCAATGAGCAGTTCTTC. Its translation is CASPSRDSQFNEQFF.

This clonotype showed up many times. The chain joins TRBV7-3 to TRBJ2-5; TRBD2 is a possible D gene (6 bases). Trimming took 2 bases from V and 3 from J, leaving 13 bases between them. The germline gives CDR1 SGHTA, CDR2 FQGTGA. CDR3 size: 15 residues. DNA for the CDR3: TGTGCCAGCAGCTTATTGGGGGGACCCAAAGAGACCCAGTACTTC. This translates into CASSLLGGPKETQYF.

In its sample, this clonotype was seen many times. This chain links TRBV2 with TRBJ1-5, with D maybe TRBD1 (6 bases). CDR1 and CDR2 (germline): SNHLY, FYNNEI. This CDR3 comprises 15 residues. V lost 6 bases and J lost 7, with 19 bases in between. The CDR3 sequence is CASSSLIRGVQPQHF. In DNA, the CDR3 is TGTGCCAGCAGCTCACTCATCAGGGGAGTCCAGCCCCAGCATTTT.